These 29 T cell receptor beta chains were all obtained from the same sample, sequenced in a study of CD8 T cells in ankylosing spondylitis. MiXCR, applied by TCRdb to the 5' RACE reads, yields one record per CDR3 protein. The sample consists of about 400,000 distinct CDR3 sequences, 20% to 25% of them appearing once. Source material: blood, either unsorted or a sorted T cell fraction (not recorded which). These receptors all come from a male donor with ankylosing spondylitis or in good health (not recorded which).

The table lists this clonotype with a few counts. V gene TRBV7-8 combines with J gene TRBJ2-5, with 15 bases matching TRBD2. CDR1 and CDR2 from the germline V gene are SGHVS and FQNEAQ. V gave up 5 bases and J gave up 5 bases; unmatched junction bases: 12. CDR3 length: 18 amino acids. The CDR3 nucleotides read TGTGCCAGCAGCACTGGACTAGCGGGGGGGATACATTACGAGACCCAGTACTTC. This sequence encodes CASSTGLAGGIHYETQYF.

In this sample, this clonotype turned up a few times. CDR3 protein: CASSYGKNTGELFF. The CDR3 bases are TGTGCCAGCAGTTACGGGAAGAACACCGGGGAGCTGTTTTTT. V is TRBV6-5 and J is TRBJ2-2; D is unresolved. Trimming shortened V by 2 bases and J by 1 base, and 5 bases separated the two germline ends. Germline CDR1 reads MNHEY; CDR2 reads SVGAGI. The CDR3 sequence is 14 residues long.

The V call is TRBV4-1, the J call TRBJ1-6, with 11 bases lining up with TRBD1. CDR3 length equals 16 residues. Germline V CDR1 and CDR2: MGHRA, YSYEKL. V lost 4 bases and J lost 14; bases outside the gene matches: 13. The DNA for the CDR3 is TGCGCCAGCAGCCCCCTGGGGACAGGGGGTGATTTAACCCTCCACTTT. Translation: CASSPLGTGGDLTLHF.

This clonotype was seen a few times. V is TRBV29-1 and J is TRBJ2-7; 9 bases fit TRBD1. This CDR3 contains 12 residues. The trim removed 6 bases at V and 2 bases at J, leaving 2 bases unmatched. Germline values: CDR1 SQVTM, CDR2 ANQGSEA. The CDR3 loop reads CSVRQGAYEQYF. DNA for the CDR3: TGCAGCGTAAGACAGGGGGCCTACGAGCAGTACTTC.

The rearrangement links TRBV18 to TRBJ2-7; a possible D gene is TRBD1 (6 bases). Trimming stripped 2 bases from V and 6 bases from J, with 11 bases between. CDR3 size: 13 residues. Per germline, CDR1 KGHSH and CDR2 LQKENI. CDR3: CASSPNRVGEQYF. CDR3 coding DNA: TGTGCCAGCTCACCAAACAGGGTGGGCGAGCAGTACTTC.

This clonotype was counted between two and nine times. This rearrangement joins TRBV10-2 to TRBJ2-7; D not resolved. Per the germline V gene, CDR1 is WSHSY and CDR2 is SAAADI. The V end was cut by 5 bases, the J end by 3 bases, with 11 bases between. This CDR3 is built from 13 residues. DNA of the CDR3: TGCGCCAGCAGTCACGGTTGGGACTACGAGCAGTACTTC. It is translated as CASSHGWDYEQYF.

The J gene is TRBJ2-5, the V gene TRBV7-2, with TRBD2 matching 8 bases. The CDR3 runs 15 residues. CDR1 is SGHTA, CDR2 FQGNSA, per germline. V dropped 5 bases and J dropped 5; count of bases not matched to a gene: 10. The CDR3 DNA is TGTGCCAGCAGCCCCACGGGACTAGTTGGGGAGACCCAGTACTTC. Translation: CASSPTGLVGETQYF.

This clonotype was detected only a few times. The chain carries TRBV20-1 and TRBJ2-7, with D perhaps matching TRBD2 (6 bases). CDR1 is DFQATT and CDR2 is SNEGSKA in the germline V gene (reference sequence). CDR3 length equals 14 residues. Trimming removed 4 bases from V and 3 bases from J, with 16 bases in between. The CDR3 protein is CSATPPGGHYEQYF. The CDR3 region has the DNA TGCAGTGCTACCCCGCCCGGGGGTCACTACGAGCAGTACTTC.

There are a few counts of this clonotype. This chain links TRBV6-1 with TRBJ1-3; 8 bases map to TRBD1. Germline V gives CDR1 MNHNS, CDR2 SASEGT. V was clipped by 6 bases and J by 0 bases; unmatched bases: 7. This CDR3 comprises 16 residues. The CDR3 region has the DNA TGTGCCAGCAGACCCGGGACAGGCGTCTCTGGAAACACCATATATTTT. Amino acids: CASRPGTGVSGNTIYF.

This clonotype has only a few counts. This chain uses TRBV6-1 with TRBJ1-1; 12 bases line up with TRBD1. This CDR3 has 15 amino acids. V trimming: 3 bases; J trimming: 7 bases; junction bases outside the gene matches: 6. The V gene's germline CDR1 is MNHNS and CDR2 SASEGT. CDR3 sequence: CASSEIGTGGDEAFF. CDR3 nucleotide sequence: TGTGCCAGCAGTGAGATAGGGACAGGGGGCGATGAAGCTTTCTTT.

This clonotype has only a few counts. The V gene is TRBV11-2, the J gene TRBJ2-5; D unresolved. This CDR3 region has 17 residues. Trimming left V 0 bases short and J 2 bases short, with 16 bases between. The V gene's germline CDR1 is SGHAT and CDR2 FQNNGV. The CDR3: CASSLDPLLELQETQYF. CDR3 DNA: TGTGCCAGCAGCTTAGATCCCCTCCTAGAATTGCAAGAGACCCAGTACTTC.

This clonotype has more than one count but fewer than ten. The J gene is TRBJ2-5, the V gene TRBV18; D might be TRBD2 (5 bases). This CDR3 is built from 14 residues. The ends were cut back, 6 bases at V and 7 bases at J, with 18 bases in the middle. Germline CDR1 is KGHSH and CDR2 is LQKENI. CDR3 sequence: CASSRPAEGRTQYF. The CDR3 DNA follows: TGTGCCAGCTCGCGACCAGCCGAAGGGAGGACCCAGTACTTC.

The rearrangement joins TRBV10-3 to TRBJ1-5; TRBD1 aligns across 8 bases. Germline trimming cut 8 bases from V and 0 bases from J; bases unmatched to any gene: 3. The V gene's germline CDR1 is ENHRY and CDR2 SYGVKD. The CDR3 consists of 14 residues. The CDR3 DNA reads TGTGCCATCGGGACAGGCTATAGCAATCAGCCCCAGCATTTT. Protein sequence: CAIGTGYSNQPQHF.

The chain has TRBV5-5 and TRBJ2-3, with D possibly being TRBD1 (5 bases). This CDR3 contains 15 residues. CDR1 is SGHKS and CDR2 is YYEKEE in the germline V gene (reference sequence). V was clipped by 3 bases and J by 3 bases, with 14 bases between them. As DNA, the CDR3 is TGTGCCAGCAGCTCTCACAGGAGTTGGACAGATACGCAGTATTTT. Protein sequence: CASSSHRSWTDTQYF.

In DNA, the CDR3 is TGTGCCAGCAGCCCGCTCCCCACAGGTTTTTACGAGCAGTACTTC. Protein product: CASSPLPTGFYEQYF. The V gene is TRBV7-8, the J gene TRBJ2-7, with a tentative D call TRBD1 (5 bases). This CDR3 has 15 amino acids. Germline CDR1 and CDR2: SGHVS and FQNEAQ. The germline V and J ends were trimmed by 5 bases and 4 bases, with 18 bases remaining between them.

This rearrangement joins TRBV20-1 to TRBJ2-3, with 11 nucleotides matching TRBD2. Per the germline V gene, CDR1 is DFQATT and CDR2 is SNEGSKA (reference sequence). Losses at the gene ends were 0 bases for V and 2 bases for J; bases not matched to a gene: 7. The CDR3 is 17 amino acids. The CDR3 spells CSARDLLAGAHTDTQYF. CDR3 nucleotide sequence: TGCAGTGCTAGAGATCTACTAGCGGGGGCCCACACAGATACGCAGTATTTT.

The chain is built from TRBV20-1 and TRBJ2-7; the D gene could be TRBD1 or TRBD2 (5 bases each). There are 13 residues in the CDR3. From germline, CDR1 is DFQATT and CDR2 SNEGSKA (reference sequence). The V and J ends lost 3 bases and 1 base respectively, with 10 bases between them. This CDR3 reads CSARVRESYEQYF. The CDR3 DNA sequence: TGCAGTGCTAGGGTCAGGGAGTCCTACGAGCAGTACTTC.

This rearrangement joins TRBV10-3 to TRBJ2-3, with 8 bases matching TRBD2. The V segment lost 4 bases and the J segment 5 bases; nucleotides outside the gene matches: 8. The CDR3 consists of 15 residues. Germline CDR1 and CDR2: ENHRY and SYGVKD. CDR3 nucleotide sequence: TGTGCCATCAGTGGGGGACTAGGGATCATAGATACGCAGTATTTT. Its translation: CAISGGLGIIDTQYF.

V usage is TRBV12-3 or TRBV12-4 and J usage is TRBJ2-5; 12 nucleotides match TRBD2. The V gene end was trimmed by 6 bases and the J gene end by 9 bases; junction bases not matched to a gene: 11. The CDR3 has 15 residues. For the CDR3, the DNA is TGTGCCAGCAGGAACTCACTAGCGGGGGGATTAGCCCAGTACTTC. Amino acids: CASRNSLAGGLAQYF.

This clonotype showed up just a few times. The CDR3 spells CASSIPGQSEQYF. The DNA of the CDR3 is TGTGCCAGCAGTATTCCGGGACAGTCGGAGCAGTACTTC. V and J are TRBV28 and TRBJ2-7; 7 bases agree with TRBD1. The V gene's germline CDR1 is MDHEN and CDR2 SYDVKM. V gave up 5 bases and J gave up 7 bases; unmatched junction bases: 8. This CDR3 has 13 amino acids.

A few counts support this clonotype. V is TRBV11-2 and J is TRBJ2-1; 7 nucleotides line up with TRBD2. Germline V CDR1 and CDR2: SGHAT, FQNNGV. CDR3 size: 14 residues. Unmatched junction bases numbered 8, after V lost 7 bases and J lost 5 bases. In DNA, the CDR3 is TGTGCCAGCAACCGACTAGCAGTCGACAATGAGCAGTTCTTC. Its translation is CASNRLAVDNEQFF.

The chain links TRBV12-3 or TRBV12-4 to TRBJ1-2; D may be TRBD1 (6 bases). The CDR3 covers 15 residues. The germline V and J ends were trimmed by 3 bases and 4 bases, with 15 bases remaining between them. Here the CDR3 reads CASSFGDMSGYGYTF. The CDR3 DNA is TGTGCCAGCAGTTTCGGGGACATGAGCGGCTATGGCTACACCTTC.

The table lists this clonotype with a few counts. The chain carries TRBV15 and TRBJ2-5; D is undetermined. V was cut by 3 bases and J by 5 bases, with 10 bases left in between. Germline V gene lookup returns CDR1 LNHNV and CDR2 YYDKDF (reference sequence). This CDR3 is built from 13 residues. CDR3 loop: CATSSFGRETQYF. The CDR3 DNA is TGTGCCACCAGCAGTTTCGGGCGTGAGACCCAGTACTTC.

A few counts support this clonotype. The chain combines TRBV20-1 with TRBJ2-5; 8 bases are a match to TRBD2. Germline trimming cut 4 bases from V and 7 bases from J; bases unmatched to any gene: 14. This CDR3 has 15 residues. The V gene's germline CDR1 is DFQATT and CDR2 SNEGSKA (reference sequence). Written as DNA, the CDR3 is TGCAGTGCTACTTCCGGGGGGGGCGAAGCTGGGACCCAGTACTTC. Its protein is CSATSGGGEAGTQYF.

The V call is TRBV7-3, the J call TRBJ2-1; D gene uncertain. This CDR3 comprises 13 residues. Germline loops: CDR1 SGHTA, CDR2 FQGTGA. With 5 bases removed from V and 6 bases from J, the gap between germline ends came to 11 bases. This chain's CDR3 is CASSPESVNEQFF. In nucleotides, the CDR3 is TGTGCCAGCAGCCCGGAGAGCGTCAATGAGCAGTTCTTC.

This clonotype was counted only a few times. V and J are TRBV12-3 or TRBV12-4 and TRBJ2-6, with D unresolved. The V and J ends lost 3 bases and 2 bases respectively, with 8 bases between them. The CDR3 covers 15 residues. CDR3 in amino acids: CASSFVGTGANVLTF. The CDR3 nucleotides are TGTGCCAGCAGTTTTGTGGGGACTGGGGCCAACGTCCTGACTTTC.

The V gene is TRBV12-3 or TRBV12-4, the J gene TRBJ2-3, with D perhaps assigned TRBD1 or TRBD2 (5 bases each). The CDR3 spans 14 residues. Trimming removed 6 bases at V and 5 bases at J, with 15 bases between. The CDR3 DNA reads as TGTGCCAGCAGCTCACCGGGACGCCAAGATACGCAGTATTTT. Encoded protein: CASSSPGRQDTQYF.

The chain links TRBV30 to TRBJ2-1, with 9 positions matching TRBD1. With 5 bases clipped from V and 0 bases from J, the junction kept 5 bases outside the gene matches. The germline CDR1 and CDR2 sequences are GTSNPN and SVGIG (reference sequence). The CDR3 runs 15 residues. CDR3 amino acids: CAWDSGQGSYNEQFF. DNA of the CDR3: TGTGCCTGGGATTCGGGACAGGGCTCCTACAATGAGCAGTTCTTC.

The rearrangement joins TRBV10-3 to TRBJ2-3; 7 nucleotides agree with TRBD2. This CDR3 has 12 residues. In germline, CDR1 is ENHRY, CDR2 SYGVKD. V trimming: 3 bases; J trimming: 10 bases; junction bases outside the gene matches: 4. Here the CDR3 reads CAISDRRGAQYF. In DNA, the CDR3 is TGTGCCATCAGTGACCGACGGGGGGCGCAGTATTTT.